The 14 T cell receptor beta chains below were found in one sample sequenced in a study of blood T cell repertoires in COVID-19 (dated by TCRdb to 2018 to 2020). Library method: the immunoSEQ multiplex PCR assay. This is the immuneACCESS table as TCRdb keeps it, with only in-frame sequences that have V and J called. A part of the clones is gone; compared with another copy, unresolved V genes explain less than half, and the rest is unexplained. The sample table contains around 59,000 clones; only one count was recorded for about 72% of them. The ten most abundant clones make up roughly 12% of the sample. The sequencing input was peripheral blood. Receptors were obtained from a man at least 80 years old with acute or convalescent COVID-19.

V usage is TRBV27 and J usage is TRBJ1-1, with 7 bases lining up with TRBD1. Per germline, CDR1 MNHEY and CDR2 SMNVEV (reference sequence). This CDR3 has 14 residues. J gave up 7 bases and V 4 bases, and 9 bases lay outside the gene matches. CDR3 coding DNA: TGTGCCAGCAGTTCCATCGGACAGGCCAATGAAGCTTTCTTT. Protein sequence: CASSSIGQANEAFF.

The chain joins TRBV5-1 to TRBJ2-5; possible D gene TRBD1, 5 bases. V was shortened by 6 bases and J by 5 bases, with 17 bases between the two germline ends. The CDR3 spans 14 residues. From germline, CDR1 is SGHRS and CDR2 YFSETQ. CDR3 sequence reads: CASKVGQTRETQYF. The DNA for the CDR3 is TGCGCCAGCAAGGTGGGGCAGACAAGGGAGACCCAGTACTTC.

The chain couples TRBV10-3 to TRBJ2-3; D may be TRBD2 (6 bases). Germline V lookup: CDR1 ENHRY, CDR2 SYGVKD. This CDR3 is 13 amino acids long. Between the trimmed V and J ends, which lost 7 bases and 0 bases, there was a span of 8 bases. This chain's CDR3 is CAIKGTSTDTQYF. The CDR3 nucleotides read TGTGCCATCAAAGGGACTAGCACAGATACGCAGTATTTT.

This clone has just one count. The chain employs TRBV30 and TRBJ1-6, with D perhaps matching TRBD1 (6 bases). The ends were cut back, 3 bases at V and 2 bases at J, with 11 bases in the middle. Per germline, CDR1 GTSNPN and CDR2 SVGIG (reference sequence). The CDR3 runs to 15 residues. DNA of the CDR3: TGTGCCTGGAGGAACAGGGTAACCTATAATTCACCCCTCCACTTT. Translation: CAWRNRVTYNSPLHF.

The V gene is TRBV13, the J gene TRBJ1-1, with unresolved D. In germline, CDR1 is PRHDT, CDR2 FYEKMQ (reference sequence). V was shortened by 5 bases and J by 4 bases, with 17 bases between the two germline ends. The CDR3 has 15 residues. CDR3 in amino acids: CASSRVDVVSTEAFF. The CDR3 DNA is TGTGCCAGCAGCCGAGTAGATGTCGTGAGCACTGAAGCTTTCTTT.

The CDR3 spells CASLKDREPGYGYTF. In nucleotides, the CDR3 is TGTGCCAGCCTAAAAGACAGGGAGCCAGGCTATGGCTACACCTTC. The chain uses TRBV2 and TRBJ1-2, with 7 bases that match TRBD1. CDR3 length equals 15 residues. J gave up 4 bases and V 8 bases, and 13 bases lay outside the gene matches. The germline V gene encodes CDR1 SNHLY and CDR2 FYNNEI.

The rearrangement joins TRBV2 to TRBJ2-6; D unclear. The germline V gene encodes CDR1 SNHLY and CDR2 FYNNEI. V lost 5 bases, J lost 0 bases, and 5 bases lay in between. The CDR3 runs to 14 residues. The CDR3 loop is CASSLRSGANVLTF. For the CDR3, the DNA is TGTGCCAGCAGTCTGCGCTCTGGGGCCAACGTCCTGACTTTC.

J is TRBJ1-1 and V is TRBV3-1 (or the pseudogene TRBV3-2), with D possibly matching TRBD1 (6 bases). The CDR3 contains 13 residues. The germline V gene encodes CDR1 LGHDT and CDR2 YNNKEL (reference sequence). The V end was cut by 1 base, the J end by 11 bases, with 14 bases between. The DNA of the CDR3 is TGTGCCAGCAGCCAAGGGGGGCGTGTGGTCGCTTTCTTT. It encodes CASSQGGRVVAFF.

The CDR3 here is CASSPETGLNQPQHF. The CDR3 DNA reads as TGCGCCAGCAGCCCGGAGACAGGCCTCAATCAGCCCCAGCATTTT. The chain has TRBV5-1 and TRBJ1-5, with D possibly matching TRBD1 (6 bases). The germline V and J ends were trimmed by 4 bases and 3 bases, with 14 bases remaining between them. The CDR3 loop spans 15 amino acids. Per germline, CDR1 SGHRS and CDR2 YFSETQ.

The chain employs TRBV24-1 and TRBJ2-1; TRBD1 matches at 8 bases. The germline V gene encodes CDR1 KGHDR and CDR2 SFDVKD. The ends lost 5 bases at V and 6 bases at J; junction bases unmatched: 8. The CDR3 is 15 amino acids. The CDR3 nucleotides read TGTGCCACCAGTGGGGTAGGGACAGGCTTCAATGAGCAGTTCTTC. As protein: CATSGVGTGFNEQFF.

In this sample, this clone turned up many times. CDR3 residues: CASSDSAELDTQYF. The CDR3 nucleotides are TGTGCCAGCAGTGACTCTGCGGAGCTAGATACGCAGTATTTT. The chain recombines TRBV6-4 with TRBJ2-3; D call uncertain. Trimming stripped 0 bases from V and 5 bases from J, with 9 bases between. Per germline, CDR1 MRHNA and CDR2 SNTAGT. The CDR3 loop spans 14 amino acids.

This clone was seen just once. The V gene is TRBV29-1, the J gene TRBJ1-1; D is unclear. Germline values: CDR1 SQVTM, CDR2 ANQGSEA. The CDR3 covers 12 residues. V gave up 3 bases and J gave up 1 base, with 6 bases separating them. CDR3: CSVDSRNTEAFF. In nucleotides, the CDR3 is TGCAGCGTTGATTCTCGGAACACTGAAGCTTTCTTT.

The V and J genes are TRBV28 and TRBJ2-3; 8 bases map to TRBD1. The CDR3 spans 16 residues. CDR1 is MDHEN and CDR2 is SYDVKM in the germline V gene. V lost 4 bases to trimming and J lost 4 bases; unmatched junction nucleotides: 10. The CDR3 region is CASSSRQGLYADTQYF. The CDR3 nucleotides are TGTGCCAGCAGTTCCCGACAGGGGTTGTACGCAGATACGCAGTATTTT.

The chain uses TRBV4-1 and TRBJ2-5; tentatively, D is TRBD2 (6 bases). Germline V lookup: CDR1 MGHRA, CDR2 YSYEKL. V lost 0 bases and J 5 bases, leaving 16 bases between the germline ends. The CDR3 runs 16 residues. The CDR3, as DNA: TGCGCCAGCAGCCAAGATCTAGGGGCAGGAGGGGAGACCCAGTACTTC. Translated: CASSQDLGAGGETQYF.